What follows describes a single T cell receptor beta chain. Its antigen is unknown. Base qualities were left out, and no much larger clone turns up one base away. Interpreted using the paper, the treatment or condition label stands for: 15 to 20 received Ad26.COV2.S at low or high dose, single or two shots; about five received placebo; per-sample allocation not given. Repertoires of vaccine and placebo recipients were sequenced from samples collected on day 63 after the first injection. Cohort 1b enrolled 25 adults aged 18-55 years at a single site in Boston, USA, between 29 July and 7 August 2020. Ad26.COV2.S was a replication-incompetent adenovirus type 26 vector that expressed a prefusion-stabilized SARS-CoV-2 spike protein derived from the original Wuhan strain. The sample originates from a study of Ad26.COV2.S vaccination and SARS-CoV-2 variants (dated by TCRdb to the early 2020s). As for the study more broadly: Vaccine-arm donors were drawn from COV1001, a multicentre, randomized, double-blind, placebo-controlled phase I-IIa trial of Ad26.COV2.S in healthy adults. Ad26.COV2.S was given intramuscularly at 5x10^10 or 1x10^11 viral particles, as a single shot or as two shots 56 days apart. The specificity and breadth of SARS-CoV-2-reactive T cell receptors after Ad26.COV2.S vaccination were assessed by TCRbeta repertoire sequencing. A total of 32 samples were included in the TCR-sequenced set, comprising around 19 Ad26.COV2.S vaccine recipients, 5 placebo recipients and 8 SARS-CoV-2 convalescent individuals. Trial participants were randomized into five groups of five: low-dose or high-dose Ad26.COV2.S given once or twice, or placebo on both occasions. Investigators did not know the trial group allocation while performing experiments and assessing outcomes.

Overall study results and their limits: The study lacked the statistical power to compare responses across vaccine doses or regimens. The authors noted that the TCR breadth and depth analyses may have underestimated total T cell responses. Vaccine and placebo recipients had comparable non-spike TCR breadth, which fits with the vaccine containing only spike. After vaccination, spike-specific CD8+ and CD4+ T cell responses were reported to show substantial breadth. Higher spike-specific TCR breadth was observed in Ad26.COV2.S recipients than in placebo recipients (P = 0.0014).

TCRbeta CDR3 regions were sequenced with the immunoSEQ Assay. After extraction, genomic DNA underwent amplification by bias-controlled multiplex PCR, followed by high-throughput sequencing. The original pipeline was this. To quantify the absolute abundance of every unique TCRbeta CDR3 region, sequences were collapsed and filtered. Usable DNA was measured by amplifying reference genes present in all nucleated cells, and TCRbeta template counts were normalized to that usable DNA to estimate T cell fraction. Repertoire TCRs were annotated as SARS-CoV-2-specific when V gene, CDR3 amino acid sequence and J gene were exactly matched to a known reactive TCR set. MIRA supplied the reference SARS-CoV-2 TCR set, which was filtered for enrichment in COVID-19-positive ImmuneCODE repertoires so that public or cross-reactive TCRs were removed. Based on the MIRA antigens, annotated TCRs were further analysed at the level of specific ORF or position within ORF. Breadth was defined as annotated unique rearrangements over total unique productive rearrangements; depth was the summed frequency of those rearrangements. TCR breadth was compared between groups using two-sided Wilcoxon rank-sum tests. Imported from immuneACCESS, the table was reduced by TCRdb to in-frame sequences with V and J called. These copies leave out some clones; in studies compared against another copy, an unresolved V gene accounts for under half, and the cause of the remainder is not known. V and J calls plus clone size are reproduced from that table; the DNA served to infer D and trimming. The table for this sample lists about 350,000 clones; approximately 86% of them were counted only once. The top ten constitute about 10% of the sample.

CDR1 SGHRS and CDR2 YFSETQ are derived from the germline V gene. V loses 3 bases at its end and J loses 2 bases; junction bases beyond the gene matches: 9. The CDR3 spans 16 residues, from the cysteine through the phenylalanine. Left in the record is the CDR3 DNA by itself, 48 bases read in frame from the first base. In this chain, TRBV5-1 is recombined with TRBJ2-3; 7 nucleotides in the junction match TRBD2. The TCR was taken from a person between 18 and 59 years old who received the Ad26.COV2.S COVID-19 vaccine or a placebo. Here the sequenced sample was peripheral blood, taken in a trial of Ad26.COV2.S vaccine versus placebo. The sequence in DNA is TGCGCCAGCAGCTCCCTTAGCGGGTCTTCCACAGATACGCAGTATTTT. It translates as CASSSLSGSSTDTQYF.